The TCR beta chain under discussion was sequenced for a study of cytomegalovirus exposure and HLA in healthy donors (dated by TCRdb to 2016 to 2017). In the study overall: In an earlier analysis of under 750 of the donors, under 300 Gb of sequence data and 100 million or so unique TCR beta sequences from 150 million to 200 million T cells were reported. Around 320 gigabases of sequencing data and tens of millions of unique TCR sequences were included in an early release covering 550 to 800 HLA-typed donors. Of the 398 genotyped donors, roughly 80% fell in the genetic ancestry cluster associated with self-reported Caucasian donors. The aim of the study was to test whether cataloging public T cell receptors could identify signatures of past pathogen exposure. Using immunosequencing, the study profiled T cell repertoires from 500 to 800 subjects and related those repertoires to cytomegalovirus serostatus. Along with the 666-subject first cohort, a separate validation cohort of over 90 different subjects was used. To predict cytomegalovirus infection status, the study combined high-throughput TCR immunosequencing, statistical association of individual TCRs with disease status, and machine learning. A later analysis re-examined previously published TCR beta repertoires from over 500 donors and added high-resolution HLA genotyping to investigate patterns of TCR occurrence. Rather than drawing on any new phenotypic data, the later analysis identified candidate immune exposures from TCR beta sequences and the way those sequences occurred across donors. In an earlier analysis of roughly 600 of the donors, high-throughput TCR beta sequencing was used to judge whether each TCR beta V gene segment behaved as functional or pseudogenic. Alongside the repertoire data, information on donor age, sex, ethnicity and CMV serostatus was compiled. A later genetic analysis used genome-wide SNP genotypes for about 60% of the roughly 700 donors, treating that subset as a discovery cohort. All discovery cohort repertoires had been generated using a single sequencing platform. HLA typing covered class I and class II loci at four-digit resolution. Typing coverage differed by locus: A, B, C, DRB1 and DQB1 were typed in roughly 629-640 donors, DQA1 in about 550, DPA1 in roughly 590, and DPB1 in around 490. Four or five DR-DQ haplotypes were handled as single units for association and clustering because linkage in the cohort was strong. Among a few hundred genotyped donors of the cohort, an average of about 240,000 unique TCR beta nucleotide sequences were sequenced per donor, roughly 20% of them non-productive. The investigation overall reported the following: In both the original and validation cohorts, the classifier was reported to diagnose cytomegalovirus status with high specificity and sensitivity. Presence/absence analyses assumed roughly uniform sequencing depth across donors, an assumption that may not hold. The cohort was sequenced for TCR beta chains only, and without alpha or paired-chain data the features that could be detected were limited. Correlated functional status among segregating V segments might reflect linkage disequilibrium, but an unknown experimental factor could not be ruled out. Compared with the roughly 720-donor mean, donors in an Asian-associated ancestry cluster had fewer N-insertions in productive TCRs, according to a later genetic analysis. In an earlier analysis of some 500 of the donors, most TCR beta V segments were observed in productive rearrangements about 87% or about 30% of the time, broadly matching IMGT annotations. A later analysis reported that several top co-occurrence clusters appeared linked to parvovirus B19, influenza, CMV and Epstein-Barr virus. Most CMV-associated TCR beta chains appeared to be HLA-restricted in a later analysis, and the HLA associations seemed to be driven largely by CMV exposure. A further reported finding was that TCR beta sequences accurately predicted the HLA-A and HLA-B alleles for most subjects in the first cohort. According to a later analysis, TCR association rates differed among HLA loci, with DRB1 alleles showing the most associated TCRs and HLA-C alleles showing the fewest. The study gave a list of 150 to 200 TCR beta chains associated with cytomegalovirus. CMV serostatus was the only immune exposure information available for the cohort. The sequencing pipeline was judged likely to have produced a cluster of highly shared sequence variants as a technical artifact. In vitro tests confirmed that a few of the cytomegalovirus-associated TCR beta chains recognize cytomegalovirus antigens. HLA typing was unavailable for some donors at each locus, so association tests used only the typed subset. Because the 87-base-pair reads could not distinguish some IMGT-functional V segments, including TRBV6-2 and TRBV6-3, those segments were excluded. In a later analysis, HLA-associated TCR beta chains were found to be more clonally expanded and to have lower generation probabilities than equally common non-associated chains. At a false discovery rate of 0.05, a later analysis linked 15,000 to 20,000 TCR beta sequences to specific HLA alleles. The authors suggested that the approach could potentially be extended to other disease states and immunological phenotypes. An association between a missense DCLRE1C variant and V-gene and J-gene trimming of TCR beta chains was found in a later genetic analysis and replicated in an independent cohort. Strong co-occurrence of HLA alleles, especially DR and DQ, made assigning TCR associations to individual alleles difficult. While some public TCRs were present in many individuals, most TCR sequences turned up only very rarely across donors. The earlier analysis of 587 of the donors excluded approximately 17 rarely observed V segments, including chromosome 9 orphons, because counts were too low.

The cohort comprised under 700 healthy bone marrow donors. At the time of sampling, all cohort members were nominally healthy, though unrecorded immune exposures were likely present. The donor was CMV seronegative and belonged to the group of 320 or so seronegative cohort members. Every donor gave a peripheral blood sample, and the peripheral blood mononuclear cells from that sample were used for TCR beta sequencing. Genomic DNA extraction from the blood cell samples was performed with the Qiagen DNeasy Blood Extraction Kit. CDR1 is given as LNHDA and CDR2 as SQIVND, both from the germline V gene (reference sequence). From cysteine to phenylalanine, the CDR3 is 14 amino acids long. Of the read, only the CDR3 DNA is kept; its 42 bases are in frame from base 1. The V and J ends are trimmed by 3 bases and 1 base, leaving 10 bases between them. Libraries came from the immunoSEQ multiplex PCR assay. The multiplex PCR relied on a mix of 60 forward primers for TCR Vbeta segments and 13 reverse primers for TCR Jbeta segments. A multiplex PCR assay on genomic DNA amplified the CDR3 region of rearranged TCR beta genes. Amplified TCR beta libraries were sequenced as 87-base-pair reads on the Illumina HiSeq System. In the paper's pipeline: Across the 500 to 700 repertoires, a later analysis counted some 81 million unique TCR beta chains, approximately 12 million of which were shared by at least two donors. Raw reads were error-corrected and collapsed into unique sequences by a nearest-neighbor algorithm in which closely related sequences were merged to remove PCR and sequencing errors. Alignment of CDR3 sequences to IMGT reference sequences was used to assign V, D and J gene segments. For a sequence to be retained, a match of at least six nucleotides to both a V gene segment and a J gene segment was required. A rearrangement was called productive if the CDR3 had no stop codons and remained in frame with V and J, and every other rearrangement was called non-productive. Following IMGT convention, CDR3 was defined as the stretch from the second conserved V-encoded cysteine to the conserved J-encoded phenylalanine. In an earlier analysis of 500 to 650 of the donors, sequences lacking an unambiguous match to a single V gene segment were excluded. In an earlier analysis of approximately 610 of the donors, V segments were called functional above 56.7% productive rearrangements and were called segregating when the between-donor standard deviation exceeded 5%. A statistical classification framework was built to diagnose cytomegalovirus status from the catalog of TCR beta chain sequences. V and J gene assignment, in a later analysis, came from comparing TCR nucleotide sequences with IMGT/GENE-DB human TR gene sequences. The TCRdist pipeline was used in a later analysis to assign CDR3 sequences and most-parsimonious VDJ recombination scenarios. In a later analysis, each TCR beta chain was defined by its CDR3 amino acid sequence together with its V-gene family, and reads lacking a unique V-gene family were excluded. To address suspected cross-contamination and a sequencing artifact, a later analysis removed a few hundred highly shared, low-generation-probability nucleotide sequences. In a later analysis, a clonal expansion index for each public chain was calculated from normalized within-repertoire ranks of inferred template counts. In a later analysis, generation probabilities were computed using a VDJ recombination model fitted to out-of-frame rearrangements, and the results were checked against IGoR. In a later analysis, hypergeometric tests were used to score TCR-TCR, TCR-HLA and TCR-CMV co-occurrence, with a repertoire-size bias correction applied to TCR pairs. To estimate false discovery rates, a later analysis permuted the HLA or CMV assignments 20 times. In a later analysis, co-occurring TCRs were grouped using DBSCAN, with TCRdist sequence similarity added in when clustering inside HLA-allele-positive subsets. Co-occurrence clustering excluded repertoires with fewer than 30,000 or more than 120,000 public chains, plus five with anomalous nucleotide sharing. Held by TCRdb, this immuneACCESS table contains in-frame sequences only and omits some clones. Under half of the omission traces to an unresolved V gene where checked; the cause of the rest is unknown. The V and J calls and the clone size are those of that table, but D and trimming were determined from the DNA. Counted in this sample were 110,000 to 150,000 clones; 60% to 80% of them appeared once. The ten largest clones capture 3.9% of the sample.

In the case of this clone: Its antigen is unknown. No base quality information exists; no much larger clone differs at one position.

This TCR came from a male donor in good health and CMV-seronegative. This chain is built from TRBV19 and TRBJ2-7, with TRBD2 tentatively as D gene (6 bases match). The sample was PBMCs. The bases read TGTGCCAGTAGTATTTCGGGGGTTTCCTACGAGCAGTACTTC. It is translated as CASSISGVSYEQYF. With all but the CDR3 taken from the reference TRBV19 and TRBJ2-7 genes, the full variable domain is: DGGITQSPKYLFRKEGQNVTLSCEQNLNHDAMYWYRQDPGQGLRLIYYSQIVNDFQKGDIAEGYSVSREKKESFPLTVTSAQKNPTAFYLCASSISGVSYEQYFGPGTRLTVT.